A single sample is the source of the 32 T cell receptor beta chains below, sequenced in a study of blood T cells in healthy people across ages. Primed by a sample-barcoded 5' primer and a J-beta primer mix, a second PCR proceeded for roughly 7 to 11 cycles. TCRdb called the 5' RACE reads again in MiXCR, with one record for every CDR3 protein. The table has hundreds of thousands of distinct CDR3 sequences, 45% to 65% seen once. Sequenced: blood. The source is a man aged 60-69 years in good health.

The rearrangement uses TRBV5-1 and TRBJ1-1; D is possibly TRBD1 (5 bases). The CDR3 totals 13 residues. V shed 6 bases and J shed 5 bases, with 14 bases lying between them. The germline gives CDR1 SGHRS, CDR2 YFSETQ. CDR3 in DNA: TGCGCCAGCACGGACGGGGCAAGTACTGAAGCTTTCTTT. This codes for CASTDGASTEAFF. Full variable domain (rest looked up from reference TRBV5-1 and TRBJ1-1): KAGVTQTPRYLIKTRGQQVTLSCSPISGHRSVSWYQQTPGQGLQFLFEYFSETQRNKGNFPGRFSGRQFSNSRSEMNVSTLELGDSALYLCASTDGASTEAFFGQGTRLTVV.

The chain recombines TRBV20-1 with TRBJ2-5, with D perhaps TRBD2 (6 bases). Trimming took off 6 bases at V and 1 base at J, with 18 bases between the two ends. This CDR3 region has 15 residues. CDR1 and CDR2 (germline): DFQATT, SNEGSKA (reference sequence). DNA of the CDR3: TGCAGTGCACCAAGAAGCGCGGGGCCCCAAGAGACCCAGTACTTC. Protein: CSAPRSAGPQETQYF.

The chain combines TRBV6-1 with TRBJ1-1; 9 bases are a match to TRBD1. Germline V gene lookup returns CDR1 MNHNS and CDR2 SASEGT. The J segment lost 1 base and the V segment lost 6 bases, leaving 6 bases of the junction unmatched. The CDR3 has 15 residues. The CDR3 DNA follows: TGTGCCAGCAGCCCTTTGGGACAGGGGAACACTGAAGCTTTCTTT. It codes for CASSPLGQGNTEAFF.

This chain links TRBV15 with TRBJ2-5; no definite D call. The CDR3 has 14 amino acids. The V end was cut by 0 bases, the J end by 3 bases, with 8 bases between. Looked up from germline, CDR1 is LNHNV and CDR2 is YYDKDF (reference sequence). CDR3 region: CATSRDTPEETQYF. Here the CDR3 DNA reads TGTGCCACCAGCAGAGATACACCAGAAGAGACCCAGTACTTC.

This clonotype appeared many times. The chain uses TRBV12-3 or TRBV12-4 and TRBJ2-7; D call uncertain. There are 13 residues in the CDR3. V was cut by 3 bases and J by 7 bases, with 13 bases left in between. CDR3 sequence: CASSFPPPGEQYF. The CDR3 DNA reads as TGTGCCAGCAGTTTCCCCCCCCCGGGTGAGCAGTACTTC.

This chain joins TRBV6-1 and TRBJ1-1; TRBD1 aligns across 8 bases. This CDR3 comprises 14 residues. V shed 6 bases, J shed 4 bases, and the junction held 7 bases outside the gene matches. CDR1 and CDR2 from the germline V gene are MNHNS and SASEGT. DNA of the CDR3: TGTGCCAGCAGGGCAGGGGGCCGAGGCACTGAAGCTTTCTTT. It encodes CASRAGGRGTEAFF.

Worth noting for this clonotype: One end of the junction does not line up with germline, which may come from a read error. The genes are TRBV2 and TRBJ2-4, with a possible D match to TRBD2 (6 bases). This CDR3 has 13 amino acids. CDR1 and CDR2 from the germline V gene are SNHLY and FYNNEI. CDR3 in amino acids: CASTSAAKDIQYF. The CDR3 DNA reads TGTGCCAGCACTAGCGCAGCCAAAGACATTCAGTACTTC.

This chain joins TRBV5-5 and TRBJ2-5; D remains unclear. CDR1 is SGHKS, CDR2 YYEKEE, per germline (reference sequence). This CDR3 is 13 amino acids long. V gave up 1 base and J gave up 1 base, with 5 bases separating them. The CDR3, as DNA: TGTGCCAGCAGCTTGACGACCCAAGAGACCCAGTACTTC. It encodes CASSLTTQETQYF.

In this sample, this clonotype turned up a few times. V gene TRBV5-1 combines with J gene TRBJ2-5; TRBD2 matches 8 bases. V dropped 0 bases and J dropped 4; count of bases not matched to a gene: 2. Germline V gene data show CDR1 as SGHRS and CDR2 as YFSETQ. This CDR3 region has 14 residues. This CDR3 reads CASSLGGTRETQYF. The CDR3 nucleotides read TGCGCCAGCAGCTTGGGAGGGACTAGAGAGACCCAGTACTTC. The full variable domain, completed using reference TRBV5-1 and TRBJ2-5, is KAGVTQTPRYLIKTRGQQVTLSCSPISGHRSVSWYQQTPGQGLQFLFEYFSETQRNKGNFPGRFSGRQFSNSRSEMNVSTLELGDSALYLCASSLGGTRETQYFGPGTRLLVL.

This chain connects TRBV21-1 to TRBJ2-3; the table gives TRBD1 as D, unverified against the DNA. TRBV21-1 is tagged as a pseudogene. The CDR3 totals 14 residues. The CDR3 DNA reads TGTGCCAGCAGCAAAATCCCAGGGACAGATACGCAGTATTTT. The encoded protein is CASSKIPGTDTQYF.

The genes are TRBV4-1 and TRBJ2-5; TRBD2 agrees at 9 bases. Germline CDR1 reads MGHRA; CDR2 reads YSYEKL. This CDR3 contains 16 residues. The V and J ends lost 4 bases and 0 bases, in that order; junction bases with no gene match: 6. This CDR3 reads CASSPRLADNQETQYF. CDR3 DNA: TGCGCCAGCAGCCCACGACTAGCGGACAACCAAGAGACCCAGTACTTC.

The rearrangement joins TRBV5-1 to TRBJ2-1, with 8 nucleotides matching TRBD1. The CDR3 runs 18 residues. Germline values: CDR1 SGHRS, CDR2 YFSETQ. J lost 0 bases, V lost 4 bases, and 12 bases had no gene match. This chain's CDR3 is CASSQDRVRASSYNEQFF. The CDR3 nucleotides are TGCGCCAGCAGCCAGGACAGGGTACGTGCGAGCTCCTACAATGAGCAGTTCTTC.

This clonotype has just a few counts. This CDR3 is CASSQERGALLYEQYF. The CDR3 DNA is TGCGCCAGCAGCCAAGAGCGGGGGGCCCTCCTCTACGAGCAGTACTTC. The chain couples TRBV4-1 to TRBJ2-7; 8 bases fit TRBD2. The V and J ends lost 0 bases and 3 bases, in that order; junction bases with no gene match: 7. This CDR3 spans 16 amino acids. Germline CDR1 and CDR2: MGHRA and YSYEKL.

The table lists this clonotype with a few counts. The CDR3 nucleotides are TGTGCCAGCAGCACCTTAAACTACGAGCAGTACTTC. It yields the protein CASSTLNYEQYF. The chain employs TRBV5-6 and TRBJ2-7; D call uncertain. This CDR3 spans 12 amino acids. Between the trimmed V and J ends, which lost 4 bases and 3 bases, there was a span of 8 bases. CDR1 is SGHDT, CDR2 YYEEEE, per germline.

The chain employs TRBV3-1 and TRBJ2-3; 8 nucleotides match TRBD2. V lost 4 bases to trimming and J lost 2 bases; unmatched junction nucleotides: 8. Germline V gene data show CDR1 as LGHDT and CDR2 as YNNKEL (reference sequence). The CDR3 is 16 amino acids. This chain's CDR3 is CASSPLAGPPTDTQYF. Written as DNA, the CDR3 is TGTGCCAGCAGCCCTTTAGCGGGGCCCCCCACAGATACGCAGTATTTT.

In the case of this clonotype: The junction departs from germline at one end; a sequencing error may be responsible. V and J are TRBV5-1 and TRBJ2-1; 13 nucleotides match TRBD2. The CDR3 length is 15 residues. Germline values: CDR1 SGHRS, CDR2 YFSETQ. The chain's CDR3 is CDSSLGLAGLNEQFF. The CDR3 coding sequence is TGCGACAGCAGCTTGGGACTAGCGGGGTTGAATGAGCAGTTCTTC.

The CDR3 reads CASSEAKRGAQETQYF. In DNA form, the CDR3 reads TGCGCCAGCAGTGAGGCGAAGCGGGGGGCCCAAGAGACCCAGTACTTC. The chain joins TRBV10-1 to TRBJ2-5; TRBD2 aligns across 9 bases. The J segment lost 1 base and the V segment lost 2 bases, leaving 5 bases of the junction unmatched. The CDR3 is 16 amino acids. Germline CDR1 and CDR2: WNHNN and SYGVQD (reference sequence).

The sample holds a few counts of this clonotype. V usage is TRBV6-2 or TRBV6-3 and J usage is TRBJ1-5, with 9 bases that match TRBD1. V shed 4 bases and J 5 bases; nucleotides not matched to a gene: 3. CDR1 is MNHEY, CDR2 SVGEGT, per germline. This CDR3 region has 14 residues. CDR3: CASSWTGAYQPQHF. The CDR3 bases are TGTGCCAGCAGTTGGACAGGGGCCTATCAGCCCCAGCATTTT.

The J gene is TRBJ2-2, the V gene TRBV28; D may be TRBD1 (5 bases). This CDR3 comprises 17 residues. Trimming removed 5 bases at V and 0 bases at J, with 16 bases between. CDR1 and CDR2 (germline): MDHEN, SYDVKM. The CDR3 spells CASSPVSRVANTGELFF. As DNA, the CDR3 is TGTGCCAGCAGTCCAGTATCCAGGGTGGCGAACACCGGGGAGCTGTTTTTT.

The chain has TRBV7-2 and TRBJ2-1; a possible D gene is TRBD2 (6 bases). The CDR3 is made up of 17 amino acids. Germline V gives CDR1 SGHTA, CDR2 FQGNSA. V dropped 0 bases and J dropped 0 bases, with 12 bases sitting between them. CDR3 DNA: TGTGCCAGCAGCTTAGCGGGGGGAGCCCGCTCCTACAATGAGCAGTTCTTC. This codes for CASSLAGGARSYNEQFF.

The J gene is TRBJ2-7, the V gene TRBV20-1; 14 bases are shared with TRBD2. V dropped 2 bases and J dropped 7; count of bases not matched to a gene: 19. The CDR3 consists of 19 residues. The germline CDR1 and CDR2 sequences are DFQATT and SNEGSKA (reference sequence). The CDR3, as DNA: TGCAGTGCTAGATCCGGATGGACTAGCGGGGGGTTTAAGGCGAATGAGCAGTACTTC. Translated, it gives CSARSGWTSGGFKANEQYF.

This clonotype was seen more than once but under ten times. The CDR3 spells CASSQVSGGGSTDTQYF. CDR3 DNA sequence: TGTGCCAGCAGCCAAGTGAGCGGGGGGGGTAGCACAGATACGCAGTATTTT. The V and J genes are TRBV3-1 and TRBJ2-3; 10 bases map to TRBD2. This CDR3 is 17 amino acids long. Germline V gene data show CDR1 as LGHDT and CDR2 as YNNKEL (reference sequence). V lost 1 base and J lost 0; bases outside the gene matches: 4.

This chain uses TRBV5-8 with TRBJ1-5; TRBD1 agrees at 7 bases. With V trimmed by 1 base and J by 7 bases, 17 bases remained unmatched. CDR3 length: 18 amino acids. Germline assignment: CDR1 SGHTS and CDR2 YDEGEE. The CDR3 nucleotides read TGTGCCAGCAGCTTGAACACCCGGACAGGCAATACGGCACAGCCCCAGCATTTT. Translated: CASSLNTRTGNTAQPQHF.

The genes are TRBV10-3 and TRBJ2-7; D is uncertain. This CDR3 has 12 amino acids. From germline, CDR1 is ENHRY and CDR2 SYGVKD. V lost 1 base and J lost 6, with 7 bases in between. In DNA, the CDR3 is TGTGCCATCAGTGAGTACACGGGCGAGCAGTACTTC. It specifies CAISEYTGEQYF.

This clonotype was seen once. J is TRBJ2-5 and V is TRBV28; D unresolved. This CDR3 spans 10 amino acids. CDR1 is MDHEN and CDR2 is SYDVKM in the germline V gene. Trimming shortened V by 8 bases and J by 5 bases, and 6 bases separated the two germline ends. The CDR3 DNA reads as TGTGCCAGCCTCGCTGAGACCCAGTACTTC. Protein product: CASLAETQYF.

The rearrangement joins TRBV4-1 to TRBJ2-3; no reliable D call. Per germline, CDR1 MGHRA and CDR2 YSYEKL. The CDR3 is 13 residues long. Trimming removed 3 bases at V and 0 bases at J, with 4 bases between. CDR3 region: CASSHPSTDTQYF. The CDR3 coding sequence is TGCGCCAGCAGCCACCCGAGCACAGATACGCAGTATTTT.

The chain combines TRBV14 with TRBJ2-1; D could derive from TRBD1 or TRBD2 (5 bases each). Germline CDR1 and CDR2: SGHDN and FVKESK. V was shortened by 4 bases and J by 6 bases, with 22 bases between the two germline ends. The CDR3 covers 17 residues. The CDR3 DNA reads as TGTGCCAGCAGCCCCATAGGGGACCTATGGGCCACCAATGAGCAGTTCTTC. It encodes CASSPIGDLWATNEQFF.

The V gene is TRBV4-2, the J gene TRBJ2-3; the match to TRBD1 covers 10 bases. The CDR3 length is 16 residues. J gave up 2 bases and V 0 bases, and 2 bases lay outside the gene matches. The germline V gene has CDR1 LGHNA and CDR2 YNFKEQ. Here the CDR3 reads CASSQDGTGATDTQYF. CDR3 DNA: TGTGCCAGCAGCCAAGACGGGACAGGGGCCACAGATACGCAGTATTTT.

The V and J genes are TRBV14 and TRBJ1-1; 10 nucleotides agree with TRBD1. V dropped 1 base and J dropped 7; count of bases not matched to a gene: 3. Germline CDR1 is SGHDN and CDR2 is FVKESK. This CDR3 spans 14 amino acids. This CDR3 is CASSQGTGGIEAFF. The CDR3 nucleotides read TGTGCCAGCAGCCAAGGGACAGGGGGTATTGAAGCTTTCTTT. Supplemented by reference TRBV14 and TRBJ1-1, the full variable domain reads EAGVTQFPSHSVIEKGQTVTLRCDPISGHDNLYWYRRVMGKEIKFLLHFVKESKQDESGMPNNRFLAERTGGTYSTLKVQPAELEDSGVYFCASSQGTGGIEAFFGQGTRLTVV.

This clonotype occurred a few times. The chain joins TRBV5-1 to TRBJ2-1; D is perhaps TRBD2 (5 bases). Germline values: CDR1 SGHRS, CDR2 YFSETQ. Trimming pared 5 bases from V and 7 bases from J, leaving 13 bases between. This CDR3 has 13 amino acids. The CDR3 protein is CASSGGGRNEQFF. In nucleotides, the CDR3 is TGCGCCAGCAGTGGCGGAGGAAGGAATGAGCAGTTCTTC.

The chain links TRBV20-1 to TRBJ2-5, with a weak D call TRBD1 (6 bases). The CDR3 has 15 amino acids. Trimming removed 0 bases from V and 1 base from J, with 12 bases in between. Germline V gene lookup returns CDR1 DFQATT and CDR2 SNEGSKA (reference sequence). CDR3 sequence: CSARDLGRGQETQYF. CDR3 DNA sequence: TGCAGTGCTAGAGATCTAGGCAGGGGCCAAGAGACCCAGTACTTC.

The DNA for the CDR3 is TGTGCCAGCAGTGATCGGACAGGGATGGGGGCTCGGGGCTCCTACGAGCAGTACTTC. Its protein product is CASSDRTGMGARGSYEQYF. The genes are TRBV2 and TRBJ2-7; 8 bases are a match to TRBD1. The CDR3 extends over 19 amino acids. V dropped 3 bases and J dropped 0; count of bases not matched to a gene: 16. Germline V gene lookup returns CDR1 SNHLY and CDR2 FYNNEI. Combining the CDR3 with reference TRBV2 and TRBJ2-7 gives the whole variable domain EPEVTQTPSHQVTQMGQEVILRCVPISNHLYFYWYRQILGQKVEFLVSFYNNEISEKSEIFDDQFSVERPDGSNFTLKIRSTKLEDSAMYFCASSDRTGMGARGSYEQYFGPGTRLTVT.